Listed below are T cell receptor beta chains from one sample, sequenced in a study of control samples from healthy donors and cancer patients. Only in-frame clones appear in the TCRdb table, and some are missing; sequencing was by immunoSEQ multiplex PCR. Here the sample spans under 450,000 clones, approximately 90% being singletons. The sequenced sample was PBMCs. The source is a man between 35 and 55 years old with head and neck cancer. Both conserved end residues are part of each CDR3.

V gene | CDR3 length | CDR3 protein
TRBV19 | 14 | CASSIGSRVYEQYF
TRBV6-2/TRBV6-3 | 13 | CASSYTENTEAFF
TRBV14 | 14 | CASSQGAGQGTQYF
TRBV4-3 | 15 | CASSPKVQGNQPQHF
TRBV19 | 16 | CASSISGTGGAETQYF
TRBV28 | 13 | CASSPRQGNTIYF
TRBV4-3 | 15 | CASSQEPGGGQPQHF
TRBV7-9 | 13 | CASSLAAYNEQFF
TRBV2 | 14 | CASSVQGPNQPQHF
TRBV7-3 | 13 | CASSFSGLNEQFF
TRBV11-2 | 14 | CASSLKGLGTEAFF
TRBV28 | 15 | CASTEGVQVNQPQHF
TRBV7-9 | 14 | CASNRAGGPDTQYF
TRBV5-1 | 16 | CASSLQGQATTGELFF
TRBV28 | 15 | CASSSAGTAVYEQYF
TRBV7-9 | 16 | CASSSGQDSYNSPLHF
TRBV19 | 12 | CASSTQYSEAFF
TRBV30 | 13 | CAWGGASTDTQYF
TRBV3-1/TRBV3-2 | 15 | CASSQDPVTDYGYTF